Shown below are 14 T cell receptor beta chains from a single sample sequenced in a study of breast tumors, draining lymph nodes, adjacent tissues. TCRdb passed the multiplex PCR reads through MiXCR, listing each CDR3 protein once. The top ten clones hold about 14% of a sample with about 16,000 distinct CDR3 sequences, just under 45% of them seen once. Sequencing used tumor-adjacent breast tissue. The receptor set was obtained from a female donor with breast cancer. Some clones in this sample may be carry-over from other donors' samples.

The sample holds many counts of this clonotype. The chain uses TRBV20-1 and TRBJ2-4, with a tentative D call TRBD1 (5 bases). This CDR3 is built from 18 residues. V dropped 0 bases and J dropped 0 bases, with 18 bases sitting between them. CDR1 is DFQATT, CDR2 SNEGSKA, per germline (reference sequence). The CDR3, as DNA: TGCAGTGCTAGAGAGATATCGGGTGGGGCGTTAGCCAAAAACATTCAGTACTTC. Translated, it gives CSAREISGGALAKNIQYF.

The table lists this clonotype with many counts. The rearrangement uses TRBV6-5 and TRBJ2-7; 7 bases align to TRBD1. V was pared by 6 bases and J by 7 bases, with 12 bases of the junction left unmatched. CDR1 and CDR2 from the germline V gene are MNHEY and SVGAGI. The CDR3 runs to 14 residues. The CDR3 reads CASSPLDRVREQYF. CDR3 bases: TGTGCCAGCAGCCCACTAGACAGGGTCCGGGAGCAGTACTTC.

The rearrangement links TRBV9 to TRBJ2-7; TRBD1 matches 12 bases. This CDR3 has 15 residues. The J segment lost 5 bases and the V segment lost 3 bases, leaving 6 bases of the junction unmatched. From germline, CDR1 is SGDLS and CDR2 YYNGEE. The CDR3 region has the DNA TGTGCCAGCAGCGCCGGGACAGGGGGCTGGGACGAGCAGTACTTC. Its translation is CASSAGTGGWDEQYF.

This clonotype was seen ten or more times. V usage is TRBV25-1 and J usage is TRBJ2-3, with 7 bases that match TRBD1. Germline loops: CDR1 MGHDK, CDR2 SYGVNS. CDR3 size: 17 residues. The ends lost 3 bases at V and 5 bases at J; junction bases unmatched: 14. Here the CDR3 reads CASSDPGGFFLGDTQYF. The CDR3 DNA reads as TGTGCCAGCAGTGACCCAGGGGGTTTCTTCTTGGGAGATACGCAGTATTTT.

This sequence joins TRBV3-1 and TRBJ1-2; 9 bases match TRBD1. The germline V gene encodes CDR1 LGHDT and CDR2 YNNKEL (reference sequence). This CDR3 has 18 residues. Trimming removed 4 bases from V and 4 bases from J; junction bases left unmatched: 16. CDR3 residues: CASSPLGLQGAPSYGYTF. CDR3 nucleotide sequence: TGTGCCAGCAGCCCTTTAGGCCTACAGGGGGCGCCTAGCTATGGCTACACCTTC.

In its sample, this clonotype was seen a few times. The chain uses TRBV7-2 and TRBJ2-3, with 10 positions matching TRBD2. The CDR3 contains 17 residues. CDR1 is SGHTA, CDR2 FQGNSA, per germline. After removal of 1 base from V and 6 bases from J, the junction contained 10 bases not matched to a gene. CDR3 amino acids: CASSLGAAGGGGDTQYF. The CDR3 DNA reads TGTGCCAGCAGCTTAGGTGCAGCGGGAGGGGGCGGGGATACGCAGTATTTT.

This clonotype is labeled as medium-sized. The chain uses TRBV4-2 and TRBJ2-3; D uncertain. With 0 bases removed from V and 1 base from J, the gap between germline ends came to 11 bases. Germline loops: CDR1 LGHNA, CDR2 YNFKEQ. The CDR3 contains 16 residues. The CDR3 spells CASSQESSPRTDTQYF. The CDR3 DNA reads TGTGCCAGCAGCCAAGAGAGTAGCCCCCGCACAGATACGCAGTATTTT.

J is TRBJ1-5 and V is TRBV6-2 or TRBV6-3; 7 bases fit TRBD1. Per germline, CDR1 MNHEY and CDR2 SVGEGT. CDR3 length: 16 amino acids. Trimming at V came to 2 bases and at J to 5 bases, leaving 9 bases not matched to a gene. CDR3 sequence: CASSYARQGGDQPQHF. The CDR3 DNA is TGTGCCAGCAGTTACGCCCGACAGGGCGGCGATCAGCCCCAGCATTTT.

By share, this clonotype counts as medium-sized. The V call is TRBV6-5, the J call TRBJ2-3; 7 nucleotides line up with TRBD1. V lost 2 bases, J lost 2 bases, and 7 bases stayed unmatched. Per the germline V gene, CDR1 is MNHEY and CDR2 is SVGAGI. This CDR3 region has 16 residues. The CDR3 bases are TGTGCCAGCAGTTACAGGGGGCGCCCACTCACAGATACGCAGTATTTT. Translated: CASSYRGRPLTDTQYF.

A note on this clonotype: The DNA is left out, because the CDR3 cannot be placed on it with certainty; the CDR3 is given as TCRdb lists it. The chain has TRBV5-1 and TRBJ1-3; no check of the table's D call, TRBD1, against the DNA was made. The germline V gene encodes CDR1 SGHRS and CDR2 YFSETQ. The CDR3 is 18 residues long, counting both termini. The CDR3 loop reads CASSTATGELFFGNTIYF.

A remark on this clonotype: One end of the junction fails to match germline, which may point to a read error. The J gene is TRBJ2-3, the V gene TRBV3-1; 11 bases fit TRBD2. This CDR3 contains 17 residues. Per the germline V gene, CDR1 is LGHDT and CDR2 is YNNKEL (reference sequence). The CDR3 region is CASGQALAGATKGTQYF. For the CDR3, the DNA is TGTGCCAGCGGCCAGGCACTAGCGGGAGCTACAAAGGGTACGCAGTATTTT.

In its sample, this clonotype was seen many times. The chain carries TRBV5-1 and TRBJ2-5, with no clear D. The CDR3 extends over 14 amino acids. Looked up from germline, CDR1 is SGHRS and CDR2 is YFSETQ. Between the trimmed V and J ends, which lost 0 bases and 4 bases, there was a span of 10 bases. In DNA form, the CDR3 reads TGCGCCAGCAGCTTGGTGATGGGTCCAGAGACCCAGTACTTC. It encodes CASSLVMGPETQYF.

To note about this clonotype: One end of the junction is discordant with germline, which a read error may explain. This chain connects TRBV7-9 to TRBJ2-2; D is perhaps TRBD2 (6 bases). Germline V gives CDR1 SEHNR, CDR2 FQNEAQ (reference sequence). The CDR3 is 13 amino acids. The CDR3 coding sequence is TGTGCCAGCACCCCCGGAGGGGACGGGAAGCTGCTTTTT. The encoded protein is CASTPGGDGKLLF.

As for this clonotype: A much larger clone is a single base away; this may be a read error. The conserved closing phenylalanine or tryptophan is absent in this CDR3, likely reflecting a read error. This chain joins TRBV7-9 and TRBJ2-2; no firm D call. The DNA matches TRBJ1-1 better at its end, which makes the J call doubtful. The CDR3 has 14 residues. Germline V gives CDR1 SEHNR, CDR2 FQNEAQ (reference sequence). CDR3 bases: TGTGCCAGCAGCTTAGTCGTACCGAACACTGAAGCTTTCCTT. Translation: CASSLVVPNTEAFL.